This T cell receptor (beta chain) derives from a study of blood T cell repertoires in COVID-19 (TCRdb year 2020). Concerning the study at large: Samples covering the acute and convalescent phases of COVID-19 were provided by collaborators in the United States, Italy and Spain. The prospective study material was composed of cDNA or gDNA derived from T cells, B-cell-depleted T cells, or PBMCs. Deeply sampled blood TCRbeta repertoires from subjects exposed to, actively infected with, or recovered from COVID-19 were included in the dataset. The repertoires were made available in a free public database intended to serve as a resource for research on the immune response to SARS-CoV-2. The samples were drawn from the first 160 participants of the ongoing ImmuneRACE study and from more than 1,000 subjects provided by 6 global collaborators. A de-identified subject ID, COVID-19 status, age in years and sex were almost always included in the sample metadata. HLA class I and class II types, where available, came from metadata supplied by the sample provider rather than from assay-based typing.

Comment on this clone: No antigen is known for it. Base quality data are lacking; no much larger clone is found one base away.

Whole blood was collected in K2EDTA tubes by collaborating institutions according to the institutions' own protocols. Collaborator samples were shipped for TCRbeta analysis as frozen whole blood, isolated PBMCs, or DNA extracted from either sample type. Study-level results and caveats: How much clinical and demographic metadata was included differed by source and by participant, and the metadata was provided uncurated.

The cysteine opens and the phenylalanine closes a CDR3 of 17 amino acids. Only the CDR3 DNA is retained, 51 bases long and in frame from the first base. V is cut back by 6 bases and J by 3 bases, with 12 bases in the junction unmatched. The germline V gene encodes CDR1 LNHDA and CDR2 SQIVND (reference sequence). TCRbeta CDR3 regions were amplified from genomic DNA by means of the immunoSEQ Assay, a bias-controlled multiplex PCR. Per the authors' processing: The number of nucleated cells in each sample was estimated by amplification of reference gene primers within the assay. To quantify the absolute abundance of each unique TCRbeta CDR3 rearrangement, sequence reads were collapsed and filtered. Productive Simpson clonality was computed per sample as the square root of Simpson's diversity index over productive rearrangements. This immuneACCESS table, as held by TCRdb, lists in-frame sequences with V and J called but not all clones. Of the missing ones, under half trace to an unresolved V gene in checked studies; the others have no known cause. V, J and clone size are taken as reported in that table, and D and trimming were inferred from the DNA itself. The sample table holds hundreds of thousands of clones, of which 88% were seen once. The ten biggest clones cover about 0.65% of the sample.

Sequencing input: peripheral blood. Recombination linked TRBV19 to TRBJ2-7, with 12 middle bases fitting TRBD1. This clonotype originated in a human donor in a cohort sampled during active COVID-19. The DNA sequence reads TGTGCCAGTAGCTTCCTACCCGGGACAGGGGGCCACTACGAGCAGTACTTC. Its protein product is CASSFLPGTGGHYEQYF.